These 19 T cell receptor beta chains were all obtained from the same sample, sequenced in a study of shared clonotypes between healthy human individuals. Profiled with immunoSEQ multiplex PCR; TCRdb holds only in-frame clones, not every one. The sample lists around 1.9 million clones; roughly 95% were seen once. It was CD45RO-negative cells, positively selected for CCR7, that made up naive CD8 cells, with terminally differentiated effector memory CD45RA+ cells excluded. Material for sequencing was naive CD8+ T cells from PBMCs. These receptors came from a man between 18 and 35 years old in good health. Some clones in this sample may be carry-over from other donors' samples.

V is TRBV9 and J is TRBJ1-4, with TRBD1 as a possible D gene (6 bases). Germline V CDR1 and CDR2: SGDLS, YYNGEE. The CDR3 has 14 residues. The V end lost 4 bases, the J end lost 4 bases, and 11 bases lay between the germline ends. CDR3 bases: TGTGCCAGCAGCCCCGGGACAAGTAATGAAAAACTGTTTTTT. Its translation: CASSPGTSNEKLFF.

This sequence joins TRBV7-9 and TRBJ2-7; 13 bases line up with TRBD2. CDR1 and CDR2 (germline): SEHNR, FQNEAQ (reference sequence). The CDR3 consists of 15 residues. V was pared by 3 bases and J by 5 bases, with 4 bases of the junction left unmatched. The DNA for the CDR3 is TGTGCCAGCAGCTTGGGGACTAGCGGGAACAACGAGCAGTACTTC. Translating gives CASSLGTSGNNEQYF.

The chain is built from TRBV19 and TRBJ2-4; TRBD1 matches at 7 bases. Trimming removed 3 bases from V and 3 bases from J; junction bases left unmatched: 2. Per the germline V gene, CDR1 is LNHDA and CDR2 is SQIVND (reference sequence). This CDR3 is 14 amino acids long. CDR3 nucleotide sequence: TGTGCCAGTAGTATCGGGGACAGCAAAAACATTCAGTACTTC. Residues: CASSIGDSKNIQYF.

Comments on this clone: Different DNA sequences within this sample yield the same CDR3. The chain combines TRBV13 with TRBJ1-3; D remains unclear. Between the trimmed V and J ends, which lost 1 base and 4 bases, there was a span of 5 bases. This CDR3 is 13 amino acids long. The germline gives CDR1 PRHDT, CDR2 FYEKMQ (reference sequence). As DNA, the CDR3 is TGTGCCAGCAGCTTAGTCGGCGGAAACACCATATATTTT. The encoded protein is CASSLVGGNTIYF.

V usage is TRBV15 and J usage is TRBJ1-2; D gene ambiguous. This CDR3 is 19 amino acids long. The germline V gene encodes CDR1 LNHNV and CDR2 YYDKDF (reference sequence). V gave up 3 bases and J gave up 4 bases, with 27 bases separating them. CDR3 nucleotides: TGTGCCACCAGCAGTCGCTCGTCTGGGAACCTTTCCCCTTCCTATGGCTACACCTTC. Encoded protein: CATSSRSSGNLSPSYGYTF.

The chain uses TRBV11-2 and TRBJ2-5; D gene ambiguous. The length of the CDR3 is 17 residues. Germline lookup yields CDR1 SGHAT and CDR2 FQNNGV. Trimming removed 5 bases at V and 3 bases at J, with 22 bases between. The CDR3 DNA reads TGTGCCAGCAGCCCGAACCTCGGGCCCCCTCGGAAAGAGACCCAGTACTTC. Translating gives CASSPNLGPPRKETQYF.

This chain uses TRBV5-4 with TRBJ2-5, with D maybe TRBD2 (6 bases). V gave up 4 bases and J gave up 0 bases, with 10 bases separating them. CDR3 length: 14 residues. Germline-derived CDR1 and CDR2 are SGHNT and YYREEE (reference sequence). The CDR3 region is CASSPRDYQETQYF. The CDR3 DNA sequence: TGTGCCAGCAGCCCCCGGGACTACCAAGAGACCCAGTACTTC.

The chain links TRBV11-1 to TRBJ2-7, with D possibly being TRBD1 (5 bases). Germline CDR1 reads SGHAT; CDR2 reads FQDESV (reference sequence). The CDR3 is 16 amino acids. Trimming cost V 2 bases and J 0 bases, with 14 bases left between them. CDR3 coding DNA: TGTGCCAGCAGCTTACCCGACAGCGCCAGCTCCTACGAGCAGTACTTC. Its protein product is CASSLPDSASSYEQYF.

This chain connects TRBV13 to TRBJ2-1; TRBD2 aligns across 7 bases. The germline gives CDR1 PRHDT, CDR2 FYEKMQ (reference sequence). V dropped 2 bases and J dropped 5; count of bases not matched to a gene: 12. The CDR3 is 17 amino acids. CDR3 DNA: TGTGCCAGCAGCTTATCTTATGGGCGGGGGTCTAACAATGAGCAGTTCTTC. Its protein is CASSLSYGRGSNNEQFF.

This chain connects TRBV7-8 to TRBJ2-1; D unclear. CDR1 SGHVS and CDR2 FQNEAQ come from the germline V gene. V lost 8 bases, J lost 0 bases, and 14 bases lay in between. This CDR3 is 15 amino acids long. CDR3 coding DNA: TGTGCCAGCCAAGTTGGGATCAGCTCCTACAATGAGCAGTTCTTC. This codes for CASQVGISSYNEQFF.

This chain uses TRBV29-1 with TRBJ1-6; D is possibly TRBD1 (5 bases). Germline CDR1 reads SQVTM; CDR2 reads ANQGSEA. Trimming pared 2 bases from V and 6 bases from J, leaving 11 bases between. The CDR3 sequence is 14 residues long. In DNA form, the CDR3 reads TGCAGCGTTGAAACAGGTCTACCTAATTCACCCCTCCACTTT. This translates into CSVETGLPNSPLHF.

This chain connects TRBV5-6 to TRBJ1-2; D possibly corresponds to TRBD1 (6 bases). The CDR3 length is 16 residues. Germline assignment: CDR1 SGHDT and CDR2 YYEEEE. V was clipped by 0 bases and J by 1 base, with 13 bases between them. The CDR3 nucleotides are TGTGCCAGCAGCTTGGGGGCCAGGGGCCTTAACTATGGCTACACCTTC. The encoded protein is CASSLGARGLNYGYTF.

This chain uses TRBV19 with TRBJ2-6; no clear D gene. V dropped 7 bases and J dropped 0 bases, with 7 bases sitting between them. Germline loops: CDR1 LNHDA, CDR2 SQIVND (reference sequence). CDR3 size: 14 residues. The CDR3 region is CASKWGSGANVLTF. CDR3 nucleotide sequence: TGTGCCAGTAAGTGGGGCTCTGGGGCCAACGTCCTGACTTTC.

Of note for this clone: This same CDR3 is encoded by further DNA sequences in the sample. This chain uses TRBV15 with TRBJ1-1, with D unclear. CDR1 and CDR2 from the germline V gene are LNHNV and YYDKDF (reference sequence). The CDR3 has 13 residues. Deletions cut 1 base from V and 1 base from J, with 4 bases between. This chain's CDR3 is CATSRGRNTEAFF. CDR3 nucleotide sequence: TGTGCCACCAGCAGAGGCAGGAACACTGAAGCTTTCTTT.

V and J are TRBV6-5 and TRBJ1-5; 7 positions agree with TRBD1. V lost 6 bases and J lost 5; bases outside the gene matches: 7. The CDR3 consists of 14 residues. Germline V lookup: CDR1 MNHEY, CDR2 SVGAGI. The DNA for the CDR3 is TGTGCCAGCAGCTCAGACAGGGCGTATCAGCCCCAGCATTTT. Protein: CASSSDRAYQPQHF.

The chain links TRBV30 to TRBJ2-3; D gene ambiguous. Trimming shortened V by 3 bases and J by 12 bases, and 13 bases separated the two germline ends. Germline V lookup: CDR1 GTSNPN, CDR2 SVGIG (reference sequence). The CDR3 contains 11 residues. For the CDR3, the DNA is TGTGCCTGGAGAGACCCGGTCCGCCAGTATTTT. As protein: CAWRDPVRQYF.

The chain joins TRBV4-1 to TRBJ2-5; 11 bases match TRBD1. Trimming cost V 5 bases and J 5 bases; bases outside gene matches: 7. This CDR3 is 15 amino acids long. The germline gives CDR1 MGHRA, CDR2 YSYEKL. CDR3 sequence: CASSEDRGRGETQYF. The CDR3 nucleotides are TGCGCCAGCAGCGAGGACAGGGGGCGCGGGGAGACCCAGTACTTC.

The chain employs TRBV6-5 and TRBJ2-1; D is possibly TRBD2 (6 bases). This CDR3 has 15 amino acids. V was pared by 5 bases and J by 5 bases, with 16 bases between. Germline V gene data show CDR1 as MNHEY and CDR2 as SVGAGI. This CDR3 is CASSPSRGTHNEQFF. The CDR3 DNA sequence: TGTGCCAGCAGTCCCTCTCGCGGGACGCACAATGAGCAGTTCTTC.

This clone has only one observation. This chain connects TRBV7-8 to TRBJ1-1; D unclear. CDR1 is SGHVS, CDR2 FQNEAQ, per germline. This CDR3 region has 16 residues. V was pared by 6 bases and J by 0 bases, with 17 bases between. The CDR3: CASSQSFAGMNTEAFF. Written as DNA, the CDR3 is TGTGCCAGCAGTCAATCCTTCGCCGGGATGAACACTGAAGCTTTCTTT. Combining the CDR3 with reference TRBV7-8 and TRBJ1-1 gives the whole variable domain GAGVSQSPRYKVAKRGQDVALRCDPISGHVSLFWYQQALGQGPEFLTYFQNEAQLDKSGLPSDRFFAERPEGSVSTLKIQRTQQEDSAVYLCASSQSFAGMNTEAFFGQGTRLTVV.